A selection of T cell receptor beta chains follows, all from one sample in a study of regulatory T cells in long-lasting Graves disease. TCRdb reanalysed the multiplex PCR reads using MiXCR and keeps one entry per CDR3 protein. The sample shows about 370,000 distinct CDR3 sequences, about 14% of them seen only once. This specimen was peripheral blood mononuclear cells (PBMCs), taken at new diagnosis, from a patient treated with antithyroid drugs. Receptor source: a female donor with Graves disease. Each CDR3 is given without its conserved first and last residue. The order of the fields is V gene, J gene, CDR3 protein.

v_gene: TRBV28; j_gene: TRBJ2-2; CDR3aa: ASTLSSGRAEELF
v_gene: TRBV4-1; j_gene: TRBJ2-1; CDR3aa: ASSQRAGQYNEQF
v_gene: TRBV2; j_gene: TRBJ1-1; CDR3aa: ASSEDPGNTEAF
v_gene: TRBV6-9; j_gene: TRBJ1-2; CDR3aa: ASSYSTGLDGYT
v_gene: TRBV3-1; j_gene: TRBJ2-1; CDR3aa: ASSQRVPGPGPNEQF
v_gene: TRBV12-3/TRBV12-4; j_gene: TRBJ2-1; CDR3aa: ASSLEPISYNEQF
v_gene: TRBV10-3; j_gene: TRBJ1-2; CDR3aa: AIPFRGEIDGYT
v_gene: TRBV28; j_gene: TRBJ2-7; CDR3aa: ASSAQTSGRARGAYEQY
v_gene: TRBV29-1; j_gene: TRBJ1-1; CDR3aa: SGARYRFPMNTEAF
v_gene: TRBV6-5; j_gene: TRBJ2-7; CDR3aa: ASSLTPGQGTYEQY
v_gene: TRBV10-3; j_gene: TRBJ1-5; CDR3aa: AISESTVYSNQPQH
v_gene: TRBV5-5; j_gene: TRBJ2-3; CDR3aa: ATLAPSTDTQY
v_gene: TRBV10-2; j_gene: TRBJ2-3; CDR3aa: ASFSSSTDTQY
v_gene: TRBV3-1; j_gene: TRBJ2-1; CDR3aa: ASSHSSGGVVNEQF
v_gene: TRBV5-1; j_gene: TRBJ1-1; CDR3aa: ASSLSTGGSEAF
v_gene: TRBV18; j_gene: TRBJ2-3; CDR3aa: ASSRSPTGRDTQY
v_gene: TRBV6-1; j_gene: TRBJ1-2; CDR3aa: ASWPAGGHYGYT
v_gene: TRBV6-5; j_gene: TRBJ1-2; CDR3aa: ASSYSHRFYGYT
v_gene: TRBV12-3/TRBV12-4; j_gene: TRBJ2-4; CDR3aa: ASTQRTGSAKNIQY
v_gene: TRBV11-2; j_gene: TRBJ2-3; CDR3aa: ASSSSTGTQY
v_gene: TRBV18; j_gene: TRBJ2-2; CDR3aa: ASSDGELF
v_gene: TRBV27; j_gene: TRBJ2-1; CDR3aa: ASIQGMGYNEQF
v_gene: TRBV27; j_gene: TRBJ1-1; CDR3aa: ASSFSGNTEAF
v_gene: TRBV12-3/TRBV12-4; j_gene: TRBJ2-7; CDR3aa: ASSSAGTIAYEQY
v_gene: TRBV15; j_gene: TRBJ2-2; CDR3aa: ATSRARVNTGELF
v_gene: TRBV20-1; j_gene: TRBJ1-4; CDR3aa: SARDRLNEKLF
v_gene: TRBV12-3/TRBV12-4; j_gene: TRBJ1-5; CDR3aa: ASSLRQGAQPQH
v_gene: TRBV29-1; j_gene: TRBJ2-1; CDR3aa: SARGHLYNEQF
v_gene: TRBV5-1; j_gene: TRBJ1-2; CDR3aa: ASSPGITINYGYT
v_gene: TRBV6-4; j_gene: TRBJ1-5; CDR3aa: ASSDSFYSNQPQH
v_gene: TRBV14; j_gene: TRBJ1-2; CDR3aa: ASSKYRGRDGYT
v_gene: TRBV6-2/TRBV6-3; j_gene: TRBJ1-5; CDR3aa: ASSPTRGSTFNQPQH
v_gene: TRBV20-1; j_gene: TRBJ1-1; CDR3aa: SANHHTLNTEAF
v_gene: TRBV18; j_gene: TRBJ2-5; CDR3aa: ASSQRKKQETQY
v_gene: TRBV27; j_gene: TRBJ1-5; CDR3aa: ASSWTGGPVMLNQPQH
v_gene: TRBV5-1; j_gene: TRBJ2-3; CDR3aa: ASSSGDTQY
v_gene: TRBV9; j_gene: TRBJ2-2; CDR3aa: ASSVGLAVATGELF
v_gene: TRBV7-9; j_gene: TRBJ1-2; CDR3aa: ASSLVSGGPEYGYT
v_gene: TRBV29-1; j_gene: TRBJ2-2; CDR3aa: SVGVVRGPDTGELF
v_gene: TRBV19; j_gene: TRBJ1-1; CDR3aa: ASSASGITEAF
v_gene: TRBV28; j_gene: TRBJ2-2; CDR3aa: ATRVRRATLNTGELF
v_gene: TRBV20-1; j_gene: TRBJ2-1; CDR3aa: SEVGQGYSYNEQF
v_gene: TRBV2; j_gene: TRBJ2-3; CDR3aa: ASSEQRGIDTQY